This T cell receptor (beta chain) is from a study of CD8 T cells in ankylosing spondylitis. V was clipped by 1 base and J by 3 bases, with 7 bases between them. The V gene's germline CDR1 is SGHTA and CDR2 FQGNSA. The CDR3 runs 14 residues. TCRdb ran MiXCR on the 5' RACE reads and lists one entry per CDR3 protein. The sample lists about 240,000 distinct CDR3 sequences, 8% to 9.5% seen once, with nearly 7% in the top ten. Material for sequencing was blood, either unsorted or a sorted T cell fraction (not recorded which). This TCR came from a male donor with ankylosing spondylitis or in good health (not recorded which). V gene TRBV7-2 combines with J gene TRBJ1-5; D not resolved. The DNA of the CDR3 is TGTGCCAGCAGCTTAGACGGCCTCAATCAGCCCCAGCATTTT. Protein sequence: CASSLDGLNQPQHF.